The entry that follows covers one T cell receptor beta chain sequence. Its target antigen remains unknown. No per-base quality is available; no much larger clone lies one base away. TCRbeta CDR3 regions were amplified from genomic DNA using the immunoSEQ Assay, a bias-controlled multiplex PCR. The paper's processing steps were these. Within the assay, amplification of reference gene primers was used to estimate how many nucleated cells each sample contained. To quantify the absolute abundance of each unique TCRbeta CDR3 rearrangement, sequence reads were collapsed and filtered. Productive Simpson clonality was computed per sample as the square root of Simpson's diversity index over productive rearrangements. This is the immuneACCESS table as TCRdb keeps it, with only in-frame sequences that have V and J called. A part of the clones is gone; compared with another copy, unresolved V genes explain less than half, and the rest is unexplained. The DNA was the basis for D and trimming; V, J and clone size are from that table. A total of 350,000 to 450,000 clones appear in this sample, about 89% of them only once. The ten largest clones add up to more than 0.95% of the sample.

Each collaborating institution followed its own protocols to collect whole blood in K2EDTA tubes. Collaborator samples were shipped for TCRbeta analysis as frozen whole blood, isolated PBMCs, or DNA extracted from either sample type. These data originate in a study of blood T cell repertoires in COVID-19 (dated by TCRdb to the early 2020s). Background for the entire study: The collaborator samples originated in the United States, Italy and Spain and spanned the acute and convalescent phases of COVID-19. The material from the prospective study consisted of cDNA or gDNA derived from T cells, B-cell-depleted T cells, or PBMCs. Where available, HLA class I and class II types were obtained from metadata supplied by the sample provider rather than from assay-based typing. Samples came from the ongoing ImmuneRACE study (first 160 participants) plus 1,254 subjects from 6 global collaborators. Subjects who had been exposed to COVID-19, were actively infected with it, or had recovered from it provided the deeply sampled blood TCRbeta repertoires that made up the dataset. Nearly every sample came with metadata listing a de-identified subject ID, COVID-19 status, age in years and sex. A freely available public database, intended as a resource for researchers studying the immune response to SARS-CoV-2, is where the repertoires were released.

Overall study results and their limits: How much clinical and demographic metadata was included differed by source and by participant, and the metadata was provided uncurated.

CDR3 length: 16 amino acids, cysteine to phenylalanine. Solely the CDR3 DNA is kept, with 48 bases framed from the first base. For CDR1 and CDR2, the germline V gene lists LGHNA and YNFKEQ. Ends trimmed: V by 3 bases, J by 5 bases; bases unmatched to a gene: 7. This chain is built from TRBV4-2 and TRBJ2-1; 10 of the junction bases match TRBD2. The TCR was taken from a man in his forties with acute or convalescent COVID-19. What was sequenced was peripheral blood. The DNA sequence is TGTGCCAGCAGCCACGGATGGACTAGCGGCAACAATGAGCAGTTCTTC. This sequence encodes CASSHGWTSGNNEQFF.